Sequencing of this TCR beta chain was carried out in a study of CD8 T cells in ankylosing spondylitis. Study-wide points: The study looked at matched synovial fluid samples from ankylosing spondylitis patients. Disease-linked clones were reported to be significantly enriched there.

The CDR3 contains 15 residues. CDR1 and CDR2 from the germline V gene are MNHEY and SVGEGT. Losses at the gene ends were 4 bases for V and 2 bases for J; bases not matched to a gene: 4. TCRdb used MiXCR to reprocess the 5' RACE reads, holding one entry per CDR3 protein. Among 250,000 to 350,000 distinct CDR3 sequences listed, around 21% were seen once. This clonotype was found once. The antigen is unknown. V is TRBV6-2 or TRBV6-3 and J is TRBJ2-1, with 8 positions matching TRBD2. This receptor was obtained from a female donor with ankylosing spondylitis or in good health (not recorded which). The specimen was blood, either unsorted or a sorted T cell fraction (not recorded which). The CDR3 DNA reads as TGTGCCAGCAGTTCCGGCGGGAGGACCTACAATGAGCAGTTCTTC. Translation gives CASSSGGRTYNEQFF.